These T cell receptor beta chains were read from a single sample in a study of blood T cell repertoires in COVID-19. Assay used: immunoSEQ multiplex PCR; TCRdb lists only in-frame clones, some missing. The repertoire has 120,000 to 150,000 clones, 85% to 90% of them found once; the top ten carry approximately 1.2%. The material sequenced was PBMCs or T cells enriched from blood (not recorded which). The receptor set was obtained from a woman in her twenties or thirties with acute COVID-19. The conserved cysteine and the conserved F or W are not part of the CDR3 here. Where a row states a size, it is once, few, many or the class of an expanded clone; other rows omit it.

j_call | clone_size | v_call | cdr3_aa
TRBJ2-1 | once | TRBV19 | ASGAGSSYNEQF
TRBJ1-1 | - | TRBV19 | ASSKQGKAEAF
TRBJ2-2 | - | TRBV19 | ASMPLGLREKSTGELF
TRBJ2-7 | - | TRBV7-8 | ASSQTTGDEQY
TRBJ1-3 | once | TRBV2 | ASTLYTGDTIY
TRBJ2-3 | - | TRBV7-3 | ASSLSPGTDTQY
TRBJ1-4 | - | TRBV6-4 | ASSEAWAIGNEKLF
TRBJ2-1 | - | TRBV5-4 | ASSSPASSYNEQF
TRBJ2-5 | - | TRBV7-8 | ASSSGVEGTQY
TRBJ2-1 | - | TRBV30 | AWSRAGLAGSEEQF
TRBJ2-7 | - | TRBV2 | ASKVTSGRIDEQY
TRBJ2-2 | - | TRBV25-1 | ASTLAGELF
TRBJ2-2 | - | TRBV28 | ASSFWGGRRTGELF
TRBJ2-5 | - | TRBV3-1/TRBV3-2 | ASSQGLRTAQETQY
TRBJ2-2 | - | TRBV4-3 | ASSQDHRQGQGWTGELF
TRBJ2-3 | - | TRBV5-4 | ASSFRGTGGWTDTQY
TRBJ2-5 | once | TRBV13 | ASSSGQFQETQY
TRBJ1-1 | - | TRBV18 | ASSPDLRTEMNTEAF
TRBJ1-3 | - | TRBV28 | ASSDRGTFSGNTIY
TRBJ2-5 | - | TRBV7-3 | ASSLNLAGPETQY
TRBJ2-3 | once | TRBV9 | ASSPGLAGYTDTQY
TRBJ2-1 | - | TRBV6-5 | ASRGLAGASYEQF
TRBJ1-5 | - | TRBV30 | AWSVQGGALNQPQH
TRBJ2-7 | - | TRBV30 | AWRETARMY
TRBJ1-5 | - | TRBV7-9 | ASSLGGYDQPQH
TRBJ2-7 | few | TRBV21-1 | ASGPTDSYEQY
TRBJ1-2 | - | TRBV27 | ASSFYPIQGEDYGYT
TRBJ1-5 | - | TRBV28 | ASSPRAGRSVSNQPQH
TRBJ2-7 | - | TRBV7-9 | ASSSPMSSYEQY
TRBJ2-3 | - | TRBV7-2 | ASSRSLWAGDTQY